This section outlines one T cell receptor beta chain sequence together with its context. Per germline, CDR1 SGHRS and CDR2 YFSETQ. The CDR3 has 13 amino acids. V lost 7 bases, J lost 4 bases, and 0 bases stayed unmatched. This sample is part of a study of cytomegalovirus exposure and HLA in healthy donors. The repertoire was sequenced with immunoSEQ multiplex PCR; TCRdb's copy has only in-frame clones and lacks some. The sample carries about 130,000 clones, over 80% recorded once. The origin of this receptor is a woman aged 30 to 39 in good health and CMV-seropositive. The chain uses TRBV5-1 and TRBJ2-1; 12 bases agree with TRBD2. Sequencing input: PBMCs. The CDR3 here is CASGLAGYNEQFF. The CDR3 nucleotides read TGCGCCAGCGGACTAGCGGGGTACAATGAGCAGTTCTTC.